Given below is one TCR beta chain in context. What it recognizes is unknown. This sample is drawn from a study of post-analysis software for immune sequencing data. Built from TCR beta cDNA, the libraries had unique molecular identifiers in them. MiXCR was run by TCRdb on the PCR reads, yielding one entry per CDR3 protein. This sample has about 200,000 distinct CDR3 sequences; over 25% occur once, and the top ten carry roughly 3.4%. Study results and caveats: In patients, TRBV5-6, TRBV5-1 and TRBV20-1 belonged to about five TRBV segments found more frequently than in controls. Under F measure analysis, samples from one preparation batch co-clustered strongly.

The CDR3 length is 11 residues. The V gene's germline CDR1 is DFQATT and CDR2 SNEGSKA (reference sequence). The V gene lost 3 bases and the J gene lost 10 bases, with 11 bases spanning the gap. Sequencing input: blood. The clonotype comes from a girl under 18 with multiple sclerosis. The chain combines TRBV20-1 with TRBJ2-3, with D unclear. The CDR3 sequence: CSARSTDAQYF. DNA for the CDR3: TGCAGTGCTAGGTCCACGGATGCGCAGTATTTT.